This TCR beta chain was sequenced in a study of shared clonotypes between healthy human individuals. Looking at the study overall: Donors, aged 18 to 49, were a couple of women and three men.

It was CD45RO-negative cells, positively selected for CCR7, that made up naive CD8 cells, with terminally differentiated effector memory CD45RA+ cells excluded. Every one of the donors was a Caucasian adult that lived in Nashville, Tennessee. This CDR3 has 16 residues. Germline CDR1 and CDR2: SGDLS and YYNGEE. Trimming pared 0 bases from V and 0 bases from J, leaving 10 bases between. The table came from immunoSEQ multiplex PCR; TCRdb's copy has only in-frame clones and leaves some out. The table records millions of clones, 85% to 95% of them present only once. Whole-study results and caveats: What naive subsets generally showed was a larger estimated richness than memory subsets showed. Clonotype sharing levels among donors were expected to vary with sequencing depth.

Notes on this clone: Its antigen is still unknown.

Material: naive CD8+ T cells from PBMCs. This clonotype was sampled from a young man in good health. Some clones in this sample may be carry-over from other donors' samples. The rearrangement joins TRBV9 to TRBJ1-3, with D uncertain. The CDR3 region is CASSVVRSRSGNTIYF. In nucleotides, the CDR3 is TGTGCCAGCAGCGTAGTGCGATCCCGCTCTGGAAACACCATATATTTT.